The rows below give T cell receptor beta chains drawn from one sample of a study of cytomegalovirus exposure and HLA in healthy donors. Repertoires were generated with immunoSEQ multiplex PCR, while TCRdb's copy carries only in-frame clones and drops some. The top ten hold approximately 0.8% of the sample, which has 150,000 to 200,000 clones, roughly 80% seen once. Input material: PBMCs. The receptors shown here come from a woman aged 18-30 years in good health and CMV-seronegative. Both conserved end residues are part of each CDR3.

>TRBJ2-1|TRBV4-2
CASSQVPLAGYNEQFF
>TRBJ1-5|TRBV21-1
CASSKGSRKSNSNQPQHF
>TRBJ2-7|TRBV18
CASSPPGLGSYEQYF
>TRBJ2-7|TRBV6-5
CASSPGTSLDYEQYF
>TRBJ1-1|TRBV29-1
CSATKGTGRTEAFF
>.|TRBV28
CASSLGMRSTGKKIHEQYF
>TRBJ2-5|TRBV9
CASSVGLAGRPGETQYF
>TRBJ2-5|TRBV9
CASSVYGNPETQYF
>TRBJ1-5|TRBV6-5
CASSLSRGANQPQHF
>TRBJ2-7|TRBV7-9
CASSFPPGTGGAYEQYF
>TRBJ2-1|TRBV19
CASSLLTGINNEQFF
>TRBJ2-5|TRBV7-2
CASSLAAGVRVTQYF
>TRBJ2-1|TRBV9
CASSVDAAGVGEQFF
>TRBJ2-7|TRBV30
CAWSLADYEQYF
>TRBJ2-2|TRBV7-8
CASSLDRAGELFF
>TRBJ2-5|TRBV13
CASSFGTSGSLETQYF
>TRBJ2-2|TRBV28
CASGGAANTGELFF
>TRBJ2-7|TRBV27
CASSLGLAGGVGSYEQYF
>TRBJ1-2|TRBV28
CASSLGHLYGYTF
>TRBJ2-2|TRBV6-1
CASEETDINTGELFF
>TRBJ1-1|TRBV2
CASSELVQTEAFF
>TRBJ1-4|TRBV18
CASSFSPNEKLFF
>TRBJ1-1|TRBV5-1
CASSLGQGLFTEAFF
>TRBJ2-1|TRBV4-1
CASSQALASAHEQFF
>TRBJ1-1|TRBV9
CASSVTGMNTEAFF